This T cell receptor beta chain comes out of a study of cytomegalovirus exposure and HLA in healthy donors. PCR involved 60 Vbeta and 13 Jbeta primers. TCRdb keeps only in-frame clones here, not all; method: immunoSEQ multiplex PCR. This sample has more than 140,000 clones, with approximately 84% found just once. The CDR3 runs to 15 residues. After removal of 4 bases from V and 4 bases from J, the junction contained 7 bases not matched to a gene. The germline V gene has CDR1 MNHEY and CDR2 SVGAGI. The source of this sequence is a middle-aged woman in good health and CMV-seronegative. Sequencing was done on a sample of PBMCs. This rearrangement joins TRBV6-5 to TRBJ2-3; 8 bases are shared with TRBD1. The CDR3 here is CASSFQGAGADTQYF. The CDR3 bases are TGTGCCAGCAGTTTTCAGGGGGCAGGGGCAGATACGCAGTATTTT.